This is a list of T cell receptor beta chains from one sample in a study of cytomegalovirus exposure and HLA in healthy donors. Method: immunoSEQ multiplex PCR; TCRdb's copy keeps in-frame clones and lacks some. Recorded for this sample: about 190,000 clones. Source material: PBMCs. These receptors all stem from a man aged 25 to 40 in good health and CMV-seronegative. Each CDR3 is given with its conserved first and last residue. D genes are given only for firm matches.

V gene	D gene	J gene	CDR3 DNA	CDR3 protein
TRBV4-3	.	TRBJ1-1	TGCGCCAGCAGCCAAGATCGGAGAGGGCTGAACACTGAAGCTTTCTTT	CASSQDRRGLNTEAFF
TRBV25-1	.	TRBJ1-3	TGTGCCAGCAGTGAGCGAGGGCCTGGAAACACCATATATTTT	CASSERGPGNTIYF
TRBV10-3	.	TRBJ1-4	TGTGCCATCAGAGGGACATCAACTAATGAAAAACTGTTTTTT	CAIRGTSTNEKLFF
TRBV30	TRBD1	TRBJ1-1	TGTGCCTGGAGTGTATTCGGGACAGGGGCTATGAACACTGAAGCTTTCTTT	CAWSVFGTGAMNTEAFF
TRBV10-3	TRBD1	TRBJ1-5	TGTGCCTTTTCGACAGGGGTTAAGGTCTTTAGCAATCAGCCCCAGCATTTT	CAFSTGVKVFSNQPQHF
TRBV6-5	TRBD1	TRBJ2-5	TGTGCCAGCAGCACCGGGACAGGCCAAGAGACCCAGTACTTC	CASSTGTGQETQYF
TRBV18	TRBD1	TRBJ2-7	TGTGCCAGCTCACTATTCGACCCCGGGACAGCGCGGGAGCAGTACTTC	CASSLFDPGTAREQYF
TRBV19	TRBD1	TRBJ1-3	TGTGCCAGTAGTATCCGGACAGGGGGCGACGGAAACACCATATATTTT	CASSIRTGGDGNTIYF
TRBV28	.	TRBJ1-1	TGTGCCAGCAGTGTAACAGGGAGCACCTTGAACACTGAAGCTTTCTTT	CASSVTGSTLNTEAFF
TRBV5-1	TRBD1	TRBJ2-7	TGCGCCAGCAGGTTGGGACAGGGGGCGAGAGAGCAGTACTTC	CASRLGQGAREQYF
TRBV12-5	.	TRBJ1-2	TGTGCTAGTGGTTTGGGACGGGGGGGCGGCTATGGCTACACCTTC	CASGLGRGGGYGYTF
TRBV10-3	.	TRBJ2-3	TGTGCCATCAGCCGACTGCCTTGGAGCACAGATACGCAGTATTTT	CAISRLPWSTDTQYF
TRBV12-5	.	TRBJ1-1	TGTGCTAGCGCCGAGATGACAACTGAAGCTTTCTTT	CASAEMTTEAFF
TRBV28	.	TRBJ1-5	TGTGCCAGCAGTTTATCAGGTTCGCTTTATAGCAATCAGCCCCAGCATTTT	CASSLSGSLYSNQPQHF
TRBV11-3	TRBD1	TRBJ1-5	TGTGCCAGCAGCTTTGAGAGGTGGGGCCAGGGGGTTAGCAATCAGCCCCAGCATTTT	CASSFERWGQGVSNQPQHF
TRBV11-2	.	TRBJ1-5	TGTGCCAGCAGCTTAGAGGGGCGCAATCAGCCCCAGCATTTT	CASSLEGRNQPQHF
TRBV5-1	.	TRBJ1-1	TGCGCCAGCAGCTTGGAAGGGACATCCCCTAACACTGAAGCTTTCTTT	CASSLEGTSPNTEAFF
TRBV7-2	.	TRBJ2-2	TGTGCCAGCAGCTTAGGGTCAGGGACCGGGGAGCTGTTTTTT	CASSLGSGTGELFF
TRBV19	.	TRBJ1-2	TGTGCCAGTAGAACCCACGGGAGGTCGGGGGCGAACTATGGCTACACCTTC	CASRTHGRSGANYGYTF
TRBV5-8	.	TRBJ1-1	TGTGCCAGCAGCCCGGGACAACCAAGAGGGACTGAAGCTTTCTTT	CASSPGQPRGTEAFF
TRBV2	.	TRBJ1-6	TGTGCCAGCAGTGAAGGGCCTGGGGGGGCGTCGGCTTCACCCCTCCACTTT	CASSEGPGGASASPLHF
TRBV4-1	TRBD2	TRBJ2-1	TGCGCCAGCAGCCAGGCCGGGACTAGCGGAAGGGGCAATGAGCAGTTCTTC	CASSQAGTSGRGNEQFF
TRBV5-1	TRBD1	TRBJ1-2	TGCGCCAGCACCGGACAGGGCTTATCCTATGGCTACACCTTC	CASTGQGLSYGYTF
TRBV7-9	.	TRBJ2-1	TGTGCCAGCAGCTCTTTCCTAGCAAGCAATGAGCAGTTCTTC	CASSSFLASNEQFF
TRBV14	.	TRBJ1-1	TGTGCCAGCAGCCAAGGCCTTGGACAGACGAACACTGAAGCTTTCTTT	CASSQGLGQTNTEAFF
TRBV5-1	.	TRBJ2-3	TGCGCCAGCAGCTTGGATAGTAGCACAGATACGCAGTATTTT	CASSLDSSTDTQYF
TRBV5-1	.	TRBJ2-7	TGCGCCAGCAGCTTGGTCCCACTCGGCGAGCAGTACTTC	CASSLVPLGEQYF
TRBV7-6	TRBD1	TRBJ1-4	TGTGCCAGCAGCAAGGGACAGGGTAGGGAAAAACTGTTTTTT	CASSKGQGREKLFF
TRBV11-2	.	TRBJ2-6	TGTGCCAGCAGCGGCGGACAGAGCTCTGGGGCCAACGTCCTGACTTTC	CASSGGQSSGANVLTF
TRBV9	.	TRBJ2-1	TGTGCCAGCAGCGTAGGTGTGACGGGAACTGAGCAGTTCTTC	CASSVGVTGTEQFF
TRBV13	TRBD1	TRBJ2-3	TGTGCCAGCAGCTCGGGACAGGGGTCCACAGATACGCAGTATTTT	CASSSGQGSTDTQYF
TRBV6-6	.	TRBJ2-7	TGTGCCAGCAGTTACCCCAGCAGGGACGAGCAGTACTTC	CASSYPSRDEQYF
TRBV6-1	TRBD1	TRBJ1-2	TGTGCCGGGGCCGCGACGGGACAGGGGAATTATGGCTACACCTTC	CAGAATGQGNYGYTF
TRBV2	TRBD1	TRBJ1-2	TGTGCCAGCAGTATACAGGGGGCGGACTATGGCTACACCTTC	CASSIQGADYGYTF
TRBV19	.	TRBJ1-3	TGTGCCAGTAGTCCCGGGACAACCGGAAACACCATATATTTT	CASSPGTTGNTIYF
TRBV9	.	TRBJ2-1	TGTGCCAGCAGCGCCCTCGGAGGGAAAATTTCCTACAATGAGCAGTTCTTC	CASSALGGKISYNEQFF
TRBV5-1	.	TRBJ2-7	TGCGCCAGCAGCTTGGGAGGCGGGGGCGGTGAGCAGTACTTC	CASSLGGGGGEQYF
TRBV30	.	TRBJ2-5	TGTGCCTGGAGTGTACTGGACGGGGAGCAGTACTTC	CAWSVLDGEQYF
TRBV18	TRBD1	TRBJ1-1	TGTGCCAGCTCCCAAAACCAGGGGGCGCCTGAAGCTTTCTTT	CASSQNQGAPEAFF
TRBV5-4	.	TRBJ2-1	TGTGCCAGCAGCTCTACGGGACATCTTGAGCAGTTCTTC	CASSSTGHLEQFF
TRBV18	.	TRBJ2-5	TGTGCCAGCTCATCCTCTAGACAAGAGACCCAGTACTTC	CASSSSRQETQYF